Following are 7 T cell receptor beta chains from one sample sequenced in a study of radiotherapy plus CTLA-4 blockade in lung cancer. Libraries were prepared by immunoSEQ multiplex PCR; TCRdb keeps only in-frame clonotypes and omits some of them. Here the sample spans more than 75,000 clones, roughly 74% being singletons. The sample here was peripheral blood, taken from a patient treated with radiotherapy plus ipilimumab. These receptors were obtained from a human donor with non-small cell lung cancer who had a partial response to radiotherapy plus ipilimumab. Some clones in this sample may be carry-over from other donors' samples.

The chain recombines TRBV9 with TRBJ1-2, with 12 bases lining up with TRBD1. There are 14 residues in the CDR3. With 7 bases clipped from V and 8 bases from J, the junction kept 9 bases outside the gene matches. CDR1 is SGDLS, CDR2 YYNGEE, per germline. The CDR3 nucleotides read TGTGCCAGCCGCTTGGGACAGGGGGCGGAAGGCTACACCTTC. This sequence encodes CASRLGQGAEGYTF. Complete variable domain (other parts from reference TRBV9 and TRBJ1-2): DSGVTQTPKHLITATGQRVTLRCSPRSGDLSVYWYQQSLDQGLQFLIQYYNGEERAKGNILERFSAQQFPDLHSELNLSSLELGDSALYFCASRLGQGAEGYTFGSGTRLTVV.

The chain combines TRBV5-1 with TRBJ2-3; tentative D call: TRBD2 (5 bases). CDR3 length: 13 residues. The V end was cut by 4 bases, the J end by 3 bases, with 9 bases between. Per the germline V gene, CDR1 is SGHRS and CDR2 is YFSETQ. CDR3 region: CASSPERTDTQYF. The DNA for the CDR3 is TGCGCCAGCAGCCCGGAGCGGACAGATACGCAGTATTTT.

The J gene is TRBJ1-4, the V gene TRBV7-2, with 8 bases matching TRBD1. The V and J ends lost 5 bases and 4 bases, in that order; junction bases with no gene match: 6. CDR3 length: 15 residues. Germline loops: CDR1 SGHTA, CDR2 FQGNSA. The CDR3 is CASSIGTGLNEKLFF. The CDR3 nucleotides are TGTGCCAGCAGCATTGGGACAGGACTTAATGAAAAACTGTTTTTT. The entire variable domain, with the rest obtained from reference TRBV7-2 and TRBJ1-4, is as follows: GAGVSQSPSNKVTEKGKDVELRCDPISGHTALYWYRQSLGQGLEFLIYFQGNSAPDKSGLPSDRFSAERTGGSVSTLTIQRTQQEDSAVYLCASSIGTGLNEKLFFGSGTQLSVL.

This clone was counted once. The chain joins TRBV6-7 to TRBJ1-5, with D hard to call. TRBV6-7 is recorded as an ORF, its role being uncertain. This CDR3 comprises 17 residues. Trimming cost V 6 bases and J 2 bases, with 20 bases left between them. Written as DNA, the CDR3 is TGTGCCAGCAGCTTCAACACAGTGGTGGAATGCAATCAGCCCCAGCATTTT. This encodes CASSFNTVVECNQPQHF.

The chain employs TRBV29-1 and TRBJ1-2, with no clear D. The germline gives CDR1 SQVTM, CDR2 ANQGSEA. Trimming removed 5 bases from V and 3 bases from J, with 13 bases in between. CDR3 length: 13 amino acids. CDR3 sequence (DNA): TGCAGCGTTTCTCCGGGTGTGGACTATGGCTACACCTTC. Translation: CSVSPGVDYGYTF.

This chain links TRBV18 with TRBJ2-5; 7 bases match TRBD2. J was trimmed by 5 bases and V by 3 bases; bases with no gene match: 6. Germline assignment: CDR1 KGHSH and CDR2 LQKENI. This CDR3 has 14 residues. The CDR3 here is CASSPPAGSETQYF. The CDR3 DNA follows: TGTGCCAGCTCACCGCCAGCGGGAAGTGAGACCCAGTACTTC.

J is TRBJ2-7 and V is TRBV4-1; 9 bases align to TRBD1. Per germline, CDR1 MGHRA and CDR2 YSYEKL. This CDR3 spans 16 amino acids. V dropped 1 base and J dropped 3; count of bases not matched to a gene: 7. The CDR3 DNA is TGCGCCAGCAGCCAAGTGTGGGCGGGACAGGGCTACGAGCAGTACTTC. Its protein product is CASSQVWAGQGYEQYF.